This T cell receptor (beta chain) was recovered during a study of tumor-infiltrating lymphocytes in primary liver carcinoma. The V gene's germline CDR1 is LNHDA and CDR2 SQIVND (reference sequence). V was trimmed by 8 bases and J by 0 bases, leaving 22 bases between them. The CDR3 contains 17 residues. Scientists recovered RNA and DNA together from roughly 21-30 mg of unsorted bulk tissue. Per tumor, sampling covered five separate regions. All of the tumor samples contained over 75% viable tumor cells. General study points: For tumor-adjacent and tumor-blood pairs, overlap was less than that seen for tumor region pairs. Blood trailed tumors significantly in top-250-clone fraction (p = 0.039).

This clonotype has only a few counts. Antigen specificity is unknown. TCR beta cDNA came from about 0.45 ug total RNA, primed with a constant-region primer. Three nested multiplex PCR rounds of slightly modified ARM-PCR generated TCR beta libraries. The first two PCR rounds used TRBV1-TRBV30 primers with a Cbeta primer, roughly 10 cycles each. TCRdb recomputed calls from the multiplex PCR reads with MiXCR, one row per CDR3 protein. The sample shows about 190,000 distinct CDR3 sequences, around four fifths of them seen only once. The chain joins TRBV19 to TRBJ1-1, with D possibly TRBD1 on 6 matching bases. This sequence originates from a man in his forties or fifties with primary liver carcinoma and hepatitis B virus infection. The sample taken for sequencing was tumor tissue from primary liver carcinoma. The CDR3 DNA is TGTGCCAGTCGCACACGGGGACATGGGGATCTGAACACTGAAGCTTTCTTT. Protein: CASRTRGHGDLNTEAFF.